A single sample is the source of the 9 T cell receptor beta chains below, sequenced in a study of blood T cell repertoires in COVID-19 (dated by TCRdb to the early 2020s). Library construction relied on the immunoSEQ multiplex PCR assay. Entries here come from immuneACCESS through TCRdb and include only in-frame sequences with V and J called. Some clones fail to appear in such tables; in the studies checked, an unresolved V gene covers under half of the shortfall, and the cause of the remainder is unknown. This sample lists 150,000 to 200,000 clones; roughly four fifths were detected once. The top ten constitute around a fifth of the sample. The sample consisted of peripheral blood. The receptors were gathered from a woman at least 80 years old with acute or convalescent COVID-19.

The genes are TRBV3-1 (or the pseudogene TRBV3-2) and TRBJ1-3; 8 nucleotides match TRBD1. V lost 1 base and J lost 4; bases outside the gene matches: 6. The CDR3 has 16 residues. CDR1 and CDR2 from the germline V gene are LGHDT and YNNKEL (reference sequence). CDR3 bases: TGTGCCAGCAGCCAAGGGACAGGGCTGAACGGAAACACCATATATTTT. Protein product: CASSQGTGLNGNTIYF.

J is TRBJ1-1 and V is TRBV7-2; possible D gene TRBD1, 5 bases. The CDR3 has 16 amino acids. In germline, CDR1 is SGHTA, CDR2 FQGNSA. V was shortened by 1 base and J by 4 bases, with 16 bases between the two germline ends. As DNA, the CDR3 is TGTGCCAGCAGCTTAGTGTTTGGGGCGCAGGGCACTGAAGCTTTCTTT. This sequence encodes CASSLVFGAQGTEAFF.

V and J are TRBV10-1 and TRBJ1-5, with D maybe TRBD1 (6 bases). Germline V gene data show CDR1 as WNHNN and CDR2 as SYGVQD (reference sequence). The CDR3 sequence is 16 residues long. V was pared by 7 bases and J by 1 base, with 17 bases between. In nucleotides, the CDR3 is TGCGCCAGCAAAAAACAGGGCAGAGCGAGCAATCAGCCCCAGCATTTT. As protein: CASKKQGRASNQPQHF.

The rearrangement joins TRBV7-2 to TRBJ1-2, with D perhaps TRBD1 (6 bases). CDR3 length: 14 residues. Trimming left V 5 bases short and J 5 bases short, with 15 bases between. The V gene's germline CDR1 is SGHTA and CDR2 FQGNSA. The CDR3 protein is CASSPARGAYGYTF. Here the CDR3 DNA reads TGTGCCAGCAGCCCTGCTCGGGGGGCATATGGCTACACCTTC.

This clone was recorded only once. The DNA of the CDR3 is TGTGCCAGTGTCCTCGCACAGGGGTCCCACGAGCAGTACTTC. It is translated as CASVLAQGSHEQYF. The chain recombines TRBV18 with TRBJ2-7; TRBD1 matches 7 bases. This CDR3 spans 14 amino acids. The V gene's germline CDR1 is KGHSH and CDR2 LQKENI. The V and J ends lost 9 bases and 5 bases, in that order; junction bases with no gene match: 13.

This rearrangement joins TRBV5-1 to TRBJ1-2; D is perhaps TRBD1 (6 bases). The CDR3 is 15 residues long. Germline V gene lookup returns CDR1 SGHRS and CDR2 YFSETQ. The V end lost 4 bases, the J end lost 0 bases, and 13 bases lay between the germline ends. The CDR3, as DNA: TGCGCCAGCAGCCCTAGGACAGCGTCTAACTATGGCTACACCTTC. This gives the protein CASSPRTASNYGYTF. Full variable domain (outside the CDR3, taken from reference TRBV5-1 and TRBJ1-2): KAGVTQTPRYLIKTRGQQVTLSCSPISGHRSVSWYQQTPGQGLQFLFEYFSETQRNKGNFPGRFSGRQFSNSRSEMNVSTLELGDSALYLCASSPRTASNYGYTFGSGTRLTVV.

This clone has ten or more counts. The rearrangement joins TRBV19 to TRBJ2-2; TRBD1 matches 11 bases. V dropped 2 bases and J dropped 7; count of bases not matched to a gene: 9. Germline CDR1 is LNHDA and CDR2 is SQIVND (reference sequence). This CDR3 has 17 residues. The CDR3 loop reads CASSISHRTGGGGELFF. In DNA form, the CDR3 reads TGTGCCAGTAGTATATCCCATAGGACAGGGGGCGGCGGGGAGCTGTTTTTT.

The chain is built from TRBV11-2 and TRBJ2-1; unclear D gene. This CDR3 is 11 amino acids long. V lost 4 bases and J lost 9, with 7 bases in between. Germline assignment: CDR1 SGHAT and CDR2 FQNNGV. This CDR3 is CASSYHSEQFF. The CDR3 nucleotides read TGTGCCAGCAGCTACCACAGTGAGCAGTTCTTC.

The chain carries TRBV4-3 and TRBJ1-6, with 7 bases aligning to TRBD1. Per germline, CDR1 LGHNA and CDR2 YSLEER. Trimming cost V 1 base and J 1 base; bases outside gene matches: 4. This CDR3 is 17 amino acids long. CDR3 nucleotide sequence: TGCGCCAGCAGCCAAGGAGGGGGCGGGTCCTATAATTCACCCCTCCACTTT. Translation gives CASSQGGGGSYNSPLHF.